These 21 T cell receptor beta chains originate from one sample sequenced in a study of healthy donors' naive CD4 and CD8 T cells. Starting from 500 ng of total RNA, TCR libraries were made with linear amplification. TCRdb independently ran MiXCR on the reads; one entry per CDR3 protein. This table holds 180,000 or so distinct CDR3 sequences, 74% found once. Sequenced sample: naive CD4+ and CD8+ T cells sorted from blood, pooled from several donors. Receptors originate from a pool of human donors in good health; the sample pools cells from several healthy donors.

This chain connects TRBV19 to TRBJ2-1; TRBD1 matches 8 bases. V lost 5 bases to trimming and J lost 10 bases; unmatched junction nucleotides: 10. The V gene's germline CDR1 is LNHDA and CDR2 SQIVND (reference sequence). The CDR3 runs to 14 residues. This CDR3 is CASSPLDRADEQFF. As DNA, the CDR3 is TGTGCCAGTAGTCCGTTGGACAGGGCAGACGAGCAGTTCTTC.

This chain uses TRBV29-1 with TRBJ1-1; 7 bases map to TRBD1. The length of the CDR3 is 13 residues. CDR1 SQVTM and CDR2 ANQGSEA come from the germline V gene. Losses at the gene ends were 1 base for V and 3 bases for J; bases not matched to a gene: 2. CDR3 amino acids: CSVEGTGYTEAFF. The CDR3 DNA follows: TGCAGCGTTGAAGGGACAGGCTACACTGAAGCTTTCTTT.

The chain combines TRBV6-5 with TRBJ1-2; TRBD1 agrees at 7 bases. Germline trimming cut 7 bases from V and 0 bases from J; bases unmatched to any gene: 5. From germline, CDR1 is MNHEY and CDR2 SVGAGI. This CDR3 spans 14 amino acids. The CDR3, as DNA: TGTGCCAGCACCTCGGGACAGACTAACTATGGCTACACCTTC. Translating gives CASTSGQTNYGYTF.

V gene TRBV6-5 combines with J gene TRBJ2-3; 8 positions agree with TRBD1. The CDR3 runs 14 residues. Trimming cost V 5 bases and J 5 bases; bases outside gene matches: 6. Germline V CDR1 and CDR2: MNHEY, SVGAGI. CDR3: CASSKQGGLDTQYF. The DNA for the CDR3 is TGTGCCAGCAGTAAACAGGGGGGATTAGATACGCAGTATTTT.

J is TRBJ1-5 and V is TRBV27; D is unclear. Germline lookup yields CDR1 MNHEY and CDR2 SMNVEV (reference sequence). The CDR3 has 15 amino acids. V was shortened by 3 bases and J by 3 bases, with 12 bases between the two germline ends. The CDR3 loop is CASSFGRNSNQPQHF. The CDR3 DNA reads TGTGCCAGCAGTTTTGGCCGGAATTCCAATCAGCCCCAGCATTTT.

The CDR3 bases are TGTGCCAGCTCACCGGCAGCTTTGAACACTGAAGCTTTCTTT. It yields the protein CASSPAALNTEAFF. The genes are TRBV18 and TRBJ1-1, with no clear D. V dropped 3 bases and J dropped 0 bases, with 8 bases sitting between them. Per germline, CDR1 KGHSH and CDR2 LQKENI. The CDR3 has 14 residues.

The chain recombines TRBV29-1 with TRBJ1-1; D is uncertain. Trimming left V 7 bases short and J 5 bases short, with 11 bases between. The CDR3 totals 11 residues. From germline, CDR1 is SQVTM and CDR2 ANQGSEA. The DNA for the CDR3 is TGCAGCGATCAAAGTGGGACTGAAGCTTTCTTT. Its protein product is CSDQSGTEAFF.

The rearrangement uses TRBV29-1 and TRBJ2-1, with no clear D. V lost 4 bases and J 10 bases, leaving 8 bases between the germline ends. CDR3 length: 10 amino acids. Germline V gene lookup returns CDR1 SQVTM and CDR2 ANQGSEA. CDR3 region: CSVGSQEQFF. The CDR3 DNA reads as TGCAGCGTTGGCAGTCAAGAGCAGTTCTTC.

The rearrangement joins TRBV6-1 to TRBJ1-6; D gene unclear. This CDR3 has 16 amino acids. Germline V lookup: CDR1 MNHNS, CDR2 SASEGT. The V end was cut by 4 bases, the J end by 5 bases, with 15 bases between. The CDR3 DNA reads TGTGCCAGCAGTGCTTCGGACCCCTGGAATAATTCACCCCTCCACTTT. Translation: CASSASDPWNNSPLHF.

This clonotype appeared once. The CDR3 region is CASTASGYNEQFF. In nucleotides, the CDR3 is TGTGCCAGCACGGCTAGCGGCTACAATGAGCAGTTCTTC. V and J are TRBV6-2 or TRBV6-3 and TRBJ2-1; 7 bases align to TRBD2. CDR3 length: 13 amino acids. Germline V gene data show CDR1 as MNHEY and CDR2 as SVGEGT. The V gene end was trimmed by 7 bases and the J gene end by 3 bases; junction bases not matched to a gene: 3.

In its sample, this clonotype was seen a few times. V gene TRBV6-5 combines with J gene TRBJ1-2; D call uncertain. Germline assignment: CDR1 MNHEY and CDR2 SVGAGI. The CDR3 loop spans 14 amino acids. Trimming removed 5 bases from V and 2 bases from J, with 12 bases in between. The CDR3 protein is CASSPWTKNYGYTF. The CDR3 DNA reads TGTGCCAGCAGTCCCTGGACGAAGAACTATGGCTACACCTTC.

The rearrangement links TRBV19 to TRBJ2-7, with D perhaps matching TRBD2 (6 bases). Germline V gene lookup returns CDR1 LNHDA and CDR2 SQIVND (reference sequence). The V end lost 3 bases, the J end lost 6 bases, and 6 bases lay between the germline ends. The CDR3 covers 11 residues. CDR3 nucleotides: TGTGCCAGTAGTATCGGGGGCGAGCAGTACTTC. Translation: CASSIGGEQYF.

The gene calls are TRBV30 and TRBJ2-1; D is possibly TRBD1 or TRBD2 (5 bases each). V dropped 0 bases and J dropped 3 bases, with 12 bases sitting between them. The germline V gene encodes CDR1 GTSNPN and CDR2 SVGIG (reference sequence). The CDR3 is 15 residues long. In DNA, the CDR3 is TGTGCCTGGAGTGTACACGGGACGAGCTACAATGAGCAGTTCTTC. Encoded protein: CAWSVHGTSYNEQFF.

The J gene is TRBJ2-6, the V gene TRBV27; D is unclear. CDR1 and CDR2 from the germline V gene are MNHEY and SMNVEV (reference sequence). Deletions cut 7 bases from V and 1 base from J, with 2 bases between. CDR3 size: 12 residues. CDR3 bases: TGTGCCAGCATGTCTGGGGCCAACGTCCTGACTTTC. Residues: CASMSGANVLTF.

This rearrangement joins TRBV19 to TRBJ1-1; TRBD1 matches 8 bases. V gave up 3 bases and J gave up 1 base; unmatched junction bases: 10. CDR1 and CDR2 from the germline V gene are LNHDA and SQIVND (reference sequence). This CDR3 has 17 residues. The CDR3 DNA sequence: TGTGCCAGTAGTATGTCTCTTCAGGGGGCAAGGAACACTGAAGCTTTCTTT. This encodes CASSMSLQGARNTEAFF.

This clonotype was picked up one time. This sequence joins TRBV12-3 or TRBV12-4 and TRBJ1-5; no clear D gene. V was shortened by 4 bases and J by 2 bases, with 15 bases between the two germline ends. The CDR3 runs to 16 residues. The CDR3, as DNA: TGTGCCAGCAGTTCGCCTTGGACCGGTGGCAATCAGCCCCAGCATTTT. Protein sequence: CASSSPWTGGNQPQHF.

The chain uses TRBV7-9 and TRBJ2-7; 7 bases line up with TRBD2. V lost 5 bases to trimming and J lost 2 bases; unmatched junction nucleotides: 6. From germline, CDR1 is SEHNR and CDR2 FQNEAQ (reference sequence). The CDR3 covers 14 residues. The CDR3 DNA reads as TGTGCCAGCAGCCCGGGACTACCTCCCTACGAGCAGTACTTC. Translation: CASSPGLPPYEQYF.

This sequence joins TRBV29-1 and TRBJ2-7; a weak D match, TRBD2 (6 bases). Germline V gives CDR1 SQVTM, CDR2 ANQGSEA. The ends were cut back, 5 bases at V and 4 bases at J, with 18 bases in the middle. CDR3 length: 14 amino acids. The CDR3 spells CSVQRAGSGYEQYF. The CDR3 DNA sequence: TGCAGCGTTCAAAGGGCGGGGAGCGGGTACGAGCAGTACTTC.

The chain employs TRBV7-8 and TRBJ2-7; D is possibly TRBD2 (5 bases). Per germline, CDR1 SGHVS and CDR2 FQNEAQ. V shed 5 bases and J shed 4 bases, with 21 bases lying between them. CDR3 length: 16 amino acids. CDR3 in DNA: TGTGCCAGCAGCCAACGAGGATCAGGACTGAGATACGAGCAGTACTTC. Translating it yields CASSQRGSGLRYEQYF. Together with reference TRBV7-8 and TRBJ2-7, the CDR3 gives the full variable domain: GAGVSQSPRYKVAKRGQDVALRCDPISGHVSLFWYQQALGQGPEFLTYFQNEAQLDKSGLPSDRFFAERPEGSVSTLKIQRTQQEDSAVYLCASSQRGSGLRYEQYFGPGTRLTVT.

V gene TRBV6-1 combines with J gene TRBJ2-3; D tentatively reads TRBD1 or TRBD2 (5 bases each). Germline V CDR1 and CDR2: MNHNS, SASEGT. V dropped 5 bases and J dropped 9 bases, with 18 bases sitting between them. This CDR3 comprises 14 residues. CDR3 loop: CASSPRDRGLTQYF. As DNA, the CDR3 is TGTGCCAGCAGTCCCCGGGACCGTGGATTAACGCAGTATTTT.

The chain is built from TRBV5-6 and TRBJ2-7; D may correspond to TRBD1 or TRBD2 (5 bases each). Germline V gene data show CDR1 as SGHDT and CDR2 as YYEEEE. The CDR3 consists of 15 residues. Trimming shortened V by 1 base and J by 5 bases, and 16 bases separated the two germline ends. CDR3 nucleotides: TGTGCCAGCAGCTTGTTGGGGACGGTCGTAAACGAGCAGTACTTC. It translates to CASSLLGTVVNEQYF.